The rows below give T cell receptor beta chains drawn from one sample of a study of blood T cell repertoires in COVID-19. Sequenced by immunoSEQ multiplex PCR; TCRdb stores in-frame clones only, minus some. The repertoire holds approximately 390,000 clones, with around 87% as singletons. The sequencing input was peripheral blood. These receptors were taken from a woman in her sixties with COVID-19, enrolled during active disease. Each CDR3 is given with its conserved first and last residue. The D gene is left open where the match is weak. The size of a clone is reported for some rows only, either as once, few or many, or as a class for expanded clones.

CASSYPARDTDTQYF,TGTGCCAGCAGTTACCCGGCCAGGGACACAGATACGCAGTATTTT,TRBJ2-3,.,TRBV6-6,.
CASRGNMNTEAFF,TGTGCCAGCAGGGGCAACATGAACACTGAAGCTTTCTTT,TRBJ1-1,.,TRBV25-1,few
CASSDTQTPRNEQFF,TGTGCCAGCAGTGATACGCAGACTCCCCGCAATGAGCAGTTCTTC,TRBJ2-1,.,TRBV25-1,.
CASSPNGGAPKTEAFF,TGCGCCAGCAGCCCTAATGGCGGAGCTCCGAAGACTGAAGCTTTCTTT,TRBJ1-1,.,TRBV5-1,.
CASSPQRGTSGGSETQYF,TGTGCCAGCAGCCCCCAGAGGGGGACTAGCGGGGGAAGTGAGACCCAGTACTTC,TRBJ2-5,TRBD2,TRBV7-8,.
CASSLNRGSEKLFF,TGCGCCAGCAGCTTGAATAGGGGGAGTGAAAAACTGTTTTTT,TRBJ1-4,.,TRBV5-1,.
CASSLSSGRETQYF,TGCGCCAGCAGCTTATCTAGCGGGAGGGAGACCCAGTACTTC,TRBJ2-5,TRBD2,TRBV5-1,once
CASTRTGGGYQPQHF,TGTGCCAGCACCCGTACTGGTGGCGGTTATCAGCCCCAGCATTTT,TRBJ1-5,.,TRBV7-9,.
CASRGQGQETQYF,TGTGCCAGCAGGGGACAGGGCCAAGAGACCCAGTACTTC,TRBJ2-5,TRBD1,TRBV28,.
CASSQVLAGGSDIQYF,TGTGCCAGCAGCCAAGTCTTAGCGGGGGGGTCCGACATTCAGTACTTC,TRBJ2-4,TRBD2,TRBV14,.
CASSLAGDHNQPQHF,TGCGCCAGCAGCTTGGCGGGGGACCACAATCAGCCCCAGCATTTT,TRBJ1-5,.,TRBV5-1,.
CSVEAVPPEKLFF,TGCAGCGTCGAAGCGGTGCCACCTGAAAAACTGTTTTTT,TRBJ1-4,.,TRBV29-1,.
CASSRSPGSNSNQPQHF,TGTGCCAGTAGCCGTTCTCCGGGAAGCAATAGCAATCAGCCCCAGCATTTT,TRBJ1-5,.,TRBV19,.
CASRKTTVTEAFF,TGTGCCAGCCGAAAGACGACAGTCACTGAAGCTTTCTTT,TRBJ1-1,.,TRBV27,.
CASRLELSTGELFF,TGTGCCAGCAGACTAGAACTATCCACCGGGGAGCTGTTTTTT,TRBJ2-2,.,TRBV7-2,.
CASSDQGLYGYTF,TGTGCCAGCAGTGACCAGGGACTGTATGGCTACACCTTC,TRBJ1-2,.,TRBV6-1,.
CASNSLHGTGELFF,TGTGCCAGTAACTCCCTGCACGGCACCGGGGAGCTGTTTTTT,TRBJ2-2,.,TRBV19,.